This T cell receptor (beta chain) was sequenced for a study of blood T cell repertoires in COVID-19. About the study: Samples of COVID-19 (acute and convalescent) were obtained from the United States, Italy and Spain.

Produced via immunoSEQ multiplex PCR; TCRdb's table is partial and in-frame only. There are 100,000 to 150,000 clones in the sample; roughly 88% occur only once, and approximately 2% lies in the top ten. The germline gives CDR1 SGDLS, CDR2 YYNGEE. V shed 2 bases and J shed 2 bases, with 10 bases lying between them. The CDR3 is made up of 14 amino acids. The receptor was isolated from a man in his 70s with active COVID-19. The sample comprised peripheral blood. This chain links TRBV9 with TRBJ1-2; D not certain. The CDR3 region has the DNA TGTGCCAGCAGCGTCGAAGAGAAGAACTATGGCTACACCTTC. Translated, it gives CASSVEEKNYGYTF.